Listed below are T cell receptor beta chains from one sample, sequenced in a study of blood T cell repertoires in COVID-19. The table came from immunoSEQ multiplex PCR; TCRdb's copy has only in-frame clones and leaves some out. The table lists 200,000 or so clones, 75% to 85% of them singletons, with approximately 2.3% in the top ten. Sequencing was performed on peripheral blood. Receptors originate from a man in his forties or fifties who had recovered from COVID-19. Each CDR3 is given with its conserved first and last residue. The D gene is left open where the match is weak. Not all rows give a size; the values are once, few, many and, for expanded clones, a class.

V: TRBV23-1
D: TRBD2
size: -
J: TRBJ2-1
DNA: TGCGCCAGCAGTCAATCCGGGACTAGCGGTGGTGAGCAGTTCTTC
CDR3: CASSQSGTSGGEQFF

V: TRBV7-2
D: TRBD1
size: -
J: TRBJ1-2
DNA: TGTGCCAGCAGCGTGGACAGGGGGCTGGGTGGCTACACCTTC
CDR3: CASSVDRGLGGYTF

V: TRBV6-5
D: -
size: -
J: TRBJ1-1
DNA: TGTGCCAGCAGTTACGGCGGATTGAACACTGAAGCTTTCTTT
CDR3: CASSYGGLNTEAFF

V: TRBV19
D: TRBD1
size: -
J: TRBJ2-7
DNA: TGTGCCAGTAGGGTACGACAGGGAGCCAACTACGAGCAGTACTTC
CDR3: CASRVRQGANYEQYF

V: TRBV27
D: TRBD1
size: -
J: TRBJ1-6
DNA: TGTGCCAGCAGTCTTGGGCGGGACAGCTATTCACCCCTCCACTTT
CDR3: CASSLGRDSYSPLHF

V: TRBV5-1
D: -
size: -
J: TRBJ2-3
DNA: TGCGCCAGCAGCTTGGATAAACAGGGTTCCGCAGATACGCAGTATTTT
CDR3: CASSLDKQGSADTQYF

V: TRBV11-2
D: -
size: -
J: TRBJ1-5
DNA: TGTGCCAGCAGCTCCGCGGACACTTACAATCAGCCCCAGCATTTT
CDR3: CASSSADTYNQPQHF

V: TRBV2
D: -
size: -
J: TRBJ2-7
DNA: TGTGCCAGCAGTTTGGGACACCGAGGGAGCGAGCAGTACTTC
CDR3: CASSLGHRGSEQYF

V: TRBV18
D: TRBD1
size: -
J: TRBJ1-5
DNA: TGTGCCAGCTCACCCGGGACAGGGAGCAATCAGCCCCAGCATTTT
CDR3: CASSPGTGSNQPQHF

V: TRBV19
D: -
size: -
J: TRBJ2-2
DNA: TGTGCCAGTAGTATAGGGCGTGGAAGGGGACAGAACACCGGGGAGCTGTTTTTT
CDR3: CASSIGRGRGQNTGELFF

V: TRBV7-8
D: TRBD2
size: -
J: TRBJ2-7
DNA: TGTGCCAGCAGCCCCCTAGCGGTCTACGAGCAGTACTTC
CDR3: CASSPLAVYEQYF

V: TRBV9
D: -
size: -
J: TRBJ1-2
DNA: TGTGCCAGCAGCGTAGCGGGGAACTATGGCTACACCTTC
CDR3: CASSVAGNYGYTF

V: TRBV9
D: TRBD1
size: -
J: TRBJ1-4
DNA: TGTGCCAGCAGCGTAGAAGGACAGGGGGCTGAAAAACTGTTTTTT
CDR3: CASSVEGQGAEKLFF

V: TRBV30
D: TRBD2
size: -
J: TRBJ2-3
DNA: TGTGCCTGGAGTGCCGGGACTAGCGGGGGTTACACAGATACGCAGTATTTT
CDR3: CAWSAGTSGGYTDTQYF

V: TRBV7-9
D: -
size: -
J: TRBJ2-5
DNA: TGTGCCAGCAGCTTAGTCACAGGCCCAGGGACCCAGTACTTC
CDR3: CASSLVTGPGTQYF

V: TRBV4-1
D: TRBD2
size: -
J: TRBJ2-7
DNA: TGCGCCAGCAGCCAAGATAGCGGGAGGCCCTACGAGCAGTACTTC
CDR3: CASSQDSGRPYEQYF

V: TRBV10-3
D: TRBD2
size: -
J: TRBJ2-7
DNA: TGTGCCATCGGGAACGGACTAGCGGGCTCCTACGAGCAGTACTTC
CDR3: CAIGNGLAGSYEQYF

V: TRBV19
D: TRBD1
size: -
J: TRBJ1-4
DNA: TGTGCCAGTAGTATAGCCGCGGGACAGGGGGATAATGAAAAACTGTTTTTT
CDR3: CASSIAAGQGDNEKLFF

V: TRBV7-2
D: -
size: -
J: TRBJ1-2
DNA: TGTGCCAGCAGCTTGTATGATAGTAACTATGGCTACACCTTC
CDR3: CASSLYDSNYGYTF

V: TRBV12-3/TRBV12-4
D: -
size: -
J: TRBJ1-1
DNA: TGTGCCAGCAGGATAAAACAGTCGCCTGAAGCTTTCTTT
CDR3: CASRIKQSPEAFF

V: TRBV5-1
D: -
size: few
J: TRBJ2-3
DNA: TGCGCCAGCAGCTTCCTCTCAGATACGCAGTATTTT
CDR3: CASSFLSDTQYF

V: TRBV27
D: -
size: -
J: TRBJ2-5
DNA: TGTGCCAGCAGTTTATCGTGGGGGGGCGGGGAGACCCAGTACTTC
CDR3: CASSLSWGGGETQYF

V: TRBV20-1
D: -
size: -
J: TRBJ2-1
DNA: TGCAGTGCTGGACGACTAGAGCAGTTCTTC
CDR3: CSAGRLEQFF

V: TRBV19
D: -
size: -
J: TRBJ1-1
DNA: TGTGCCAGTAGTATGCGGCAGGTCGGGAATGAAGCTTTCTTT
CDR3: CASSMRQVGNEAFF

V: TRBV11-2
D: TRBD1
size: -
J: TRBJ1-2
DNA: TGTGCCAGCAGCCGAACGGGACAGGGGGACTATGGCTACACCTTC
CDR3: CASSRTGQGDYGYTF

V: TRBV7-2
D: TRBD2
size: -
J: TRBJ2-7
DNA: TGTGCCAGCAGCTTCCGGCCTAGCGGGCGGCAATACGAGCAGTACTTC
CDR3: CASSFRPSGRQYEQYF

V: TRBV5-4
D: -
size: -
J: TRBJ1-1
DNA: TGTGCCAGCAGCCCCTGGCCGGGAGGACAAAACACTGAAGCTTTCTTT
CDR3: CASSPWPGGQNTEAFF

V: TRBV27
D: TRBD1
size: -
J: TRBJ2-7
DNA: TGTGCCAGCAGCTCTTCCGGGACAGGGGGCATCGAGCAGTACTTC
CDR3: CASSSSGTGGIEQYF

V: TRBV3-1/TRBV3-2
D: -
size: -
J: TRBJ1-1
DNA: TGTGCCAGCAGCCAATACCTCGGGGAGCCTTTCTTT
CDR3: CASSQYLGEPFF

V: TRBV10-3
D: TRBD2
size: -
J: TRBJ2-2
DNA: TGTGCCATCAGTCGGAAAACTAGCGGGGGTGAAACCGGGGAGCTGTTTTTT
CDR3: CAISRKTSGGETGELFF

V: TRBV6-2/TRBV6-3
D: TRBD1
size: -
J: TRBJ2-5
DNA: TGTGCCAGCAGTTACGGCCGGAAGGGGGACAGGGGGCGTGAGACCCAGTACTTC
CDR3: CASSYGRKGDRGRETQYF

V: TRBV11-2
D: TRBD2
size: -
J: TRBJ2-5
DNA: TGTGCCAGCAGCCTTTCGGGACTAGCGGGAGTGGGGGCAAAGACCCAGTACTTC
CDR3: CASSLSGLAGVGAKTQYF

V: TRBV19
D: -
size: once
J: TRBJ1-2
DNA: TGTGCCAGTATCTTCGGCGTCGGGGGAGGCTACACCTTC
CDR3: CASIFGVGGGYTF

V: TRBV30
D: -
size: -
J: TRBJ1-5
DNA: TGTGCCTGGAGTCCAGGTAGCAATCAGCCCCAGCATTTT
CDR3: CAWSPGSNQPQHF

V: TRBV2
D: TRBD1
size: -
J: TRBJ1-3
DNA: TGTGCCAGCAAGGAGCAGGGGGCTGGAAACACCATATATTTT
CDR3: CASKEQGAGNTIYF

V: TRBV4-3
D: TRBD1
size: few
J: TRBJ1-6
DNA: TGCGCCAGCAGCCAAGCGACAGGGTATAATTCACCCCTCCACTTT
CDR3: CASSQATGYNSPLHF

V: TRBV12-5
D: -
size: once
J: TRBJ1-2
DNA: TGTGCTAGTGGTTTGGCAAATACAGGGAATGGCTACACCTTC
CDR3: CASGLANTGNGYTF

V: TRBV2
D: -
size: -
J: TRBJ2-5
DNA: TGTGCCAGCAGTCCCGGACTAATTGAGACCCAGTACTTC
CDR3: CASSPGLIETQYF

V: TRBV9
D: TRBD2
size: -
J: TRBJ2-7
DNA: TGTGCCAGCAGCGGACATCCAGCGGGGGCCTACGAGCAGTACTTC
CDR3: CASSGHPAGAYEQYF